This TCR beta chain was documented in a study of cytomegalovirus exposure and HLA in healthy donors. With respect to this clone: Its matching antigen is unknown.

V lost 8 bases, J lost 1 base, and 1 base stayed unmatched. This CDR3 spans 14 amino acids. Per the germline V gene, CDR1 is GTSNPN and CDR2 is SVGIG (reference sequence). Study observations and caveats: Earlier findings revealed that most TCR beta V segments proved productive either about 87% or about 30% of the time. HLA allele associations emerged for fewer than 20,000 TCR beta sequences in a later analysis, at 0.05 false discovery rate.

Vbeta (60) and Jbeta (13) primers were used in the PCR. Here immunoSEQ multiplex PCR was the method, and the copy in TCRdb shows in-frame clones only, minus some. The table shows some 180,000 clones, with 82% occurring only once. The rearrangement uses TRBV30 and TRBJ2-2, with 13 bases matching TRBD2. The TCR comes from a man aged 35 to 55 in good health and CMV-seronegative. Sequencing was performed on PBMCs. CDR3 nucleotides: TGTGCCGGGACTAGCGGGGTGAACACCGGGGAGCTGTTTTTT. Its translation is CAGTSGVNTGELFF.